The 23 T cell receptor beta chains below all came from one sample that was sequenced in a study of T cells in Graves' hyperthyroidism and ophthalmopathy. Amplified TCR beta CDR3 regions derived from RNA transcripts. First-round RT-PCR of the TCR CDR3 relied on the HTBI primer set. MiXCR was run by TCRdb on the multiplex PCR reads, yielding one entry per CDR3 protein. This sample carries 45,000 to 50,000 distinct CDR3 sequences, around 49% of them seen once, and the ten largest clones take roughly a third. Sequencing was performed on peripheral blood or thyroid tissue (not recorded which). Every receptor here comes from a woman aged 45 to 65 with Graves' hyperthyroidism.

This clonotype has a single count. A much larger clone sits a single nucleotide away, making a read error possible. V is TRBV12-3 or TRBV12-4 and J is TRBJ1-6; unclear D gene. Trimming stripped 2 bases from V and 17 bases from J, with 16 bases between. The CDR3 is 13 residues long. The CDR3 is CASSLSEFDPFHF. The CDR3 nucleotides read TGTGCCAGCAGTTTAAGCGAGTTCGATCCCTTCCACTTT.

This clonotype was picked up many times. V and J are TRBV14 and TRBJ1-2; TRBD1 might be the D (6 bases). Germline CDR1 and CDR2: SGHDN and FVKESK. V was shortened by 1 base and J by 5 bases, with 11 bases between the two germline ends. This CDR3 has 14 residues. The CDR3 nucleotides read TGTGCCAGCAGCCAAGCGAGGGGGAGTTATGGCTACACCTTC. Encoded protein: CASSQARGSYGYTF.

At least ten counts were recorded for this clonotype. The J gene is TRBJ2-5, the V gene TRBV4-1; possibly TRBD2 for D (5 bases). The V end lost 4 bases, the J end lost 5 bases, and 11 bases lay between the germline ends. The CDR3 totals 13 residues. CDR1 is MGHRA and CDR2 is YSYEKL in the germline V gene. The CDR3 sequence: CASSPGVGETQYF. The CDR3 bases are TGCGCCAGCAGCCCCGGGGTAGGGGAGACCCAGTACTTC.

The table lists this clonotype with many counts. The chain recombines TRBV5-1 with TRBJ2-3, with 7 bases matching TRBD1. The germline V gene has CDR1 SGHRS and CDR2 YFSETQ. V lost 0 bases, J lost 2 bases, and 6 bases stayed unmatched. The CDR3 has 16 residues. DNA of the CDR3: TGCGCCAGCAGCTTGGGAGGGACAGCTATCACAGATACGCAGTATTTT. Translation: CASSLGGTAITDTQYF.

At least ten counts were recorded for this clonotype. This chain uses TRBV20-1 with TRBJ2-7; D is undetermined. This CDR3 contains 11 residues. The germline V gene has CDR1 DFQATT and CDR2 SNEGSKA (reference sequence). V was trimmed by 8 bases and J by 2 bases, leaving 10 bases between them. In DNA, the CDR3 is TGCAGTCCCAGAGACCCCTACGAGCAGTACTTC. This codes for CSPRDPYEQYF.

The V and J genes are TRBV5-1 and TRBJ1-1, with D tentatively TRBD1 (6 bases). Germline CDR1 is SGHRS and CDR2 is YFSETQ. The CDR3 covers 14 residues. Between the trimmed V and J ends, which lost 10 bases and 0 bases, there was a span of 16 bases. The CDR3 DNA is TGCGCCTCGACGGGGACACCTATGAACACTGAAGCTTTCTTT. Its translation is CASTGTPMNTEAFF.

The chain joins TRBV20-1 to TRBJ1-2, with 8 positions matching TRBD1. The CDR3 consists of 15 residues. V lost 0 bases to trimming and J lost 3 bases; unmatched junction nucleotides: 6. The V gene's germline CDR1 is DFQATT and CDR2 SNEGSKA (reference sequence). This CDR3 is CSARDRDRIDYGYTF. Written as DNA, the CDR3 is TGCAGTGCTAGAGATAGGGACAGGATAGACTATGGCTACACCTTC.

This clonotype turned up a few times. The chain recombines TRBV6-5 with TRBJ2-1, with 8 bases matching TRBD2. Germline V gene lookup returns CDR1 MNHEY and CDR2 SVGAGI. The length of the CDR3 is 15 residues. V shed 6 bases, J shed 4 bases, and the junction held 8 bases outside the gene matches. The CDR3 sequence: CASRKSGGQYNEQFF. The CDR3 DNA is TGTGCCAGCAGGAAGTCGGGAGGGCAGTACAATGAGCAGTTCTTC.

To note about this clonotype: At one end, the junction sequence differs from germline, possibly due to a read error. The J gene is TRBJ1-4, the V gene TRBV7-9, with D possibly TRBD1 on 6 matching bases. CDR1 is SEHNR and CDR2 is FQNEAQ in the germline V gene (reference sequence). The CDR3 totals 17 residues. The CDR3 is CASSIFRGSAANEKLFF. The CDR3 DNA follows: TGTGCCAGCAGCATCTTCAGGGGAAGTGCAGCTAATGAAAAACTGTTTTTC.

The chain combines TRBV10-3 with TRBJ1-2; no clear D. Germline lookup yields CDR1 ENHRY and CDR2 SYGVKD. V lost 6 bases, J lost 0 bases, and 14 bases lay in between. The CDR3 has 15 residues. The CDR3 DNA is TGTGCCATCAGGGAATCAGGCTCAGCTAACTATGGCTACACCTTC. This sequence encodes CAIRESGSANYGYTF.

Many counts were recorded for this clonotype. This chain links TRBV19 with TRBJ2-6, with D uncertain. Germline loops: CDR1 LNHDA, CDR2 SQIVND (reference sequence). The ends were cut back, 3 bases at V and 0 bases at J, with 6 bases in the middle. The CDR3 totals 15 residues. The DNA for the CDR3 is TGTGCCAGTAGTATCAAGGACTCTGGGGCCAACGTCCTGACTTTC. It translates to CASSIKDSGANVLTF.

This CDR3 reads CASSAEDRAEETQYF. CDR3 nucleotides: TGTGCCAGCAGCGCGGAGGACAGGGCGGAAGAGACCCAGTACTTC. This sequence joins TRBV9 and TRBJ2-5, with 8 bases that match TRBD1. Germline CDR1 and CDR2: SGDLS and YYNGEE. J lost 3 bases, V lost 3 bases, and 7 bases had no gene match. The CDR3 consists of 15 residues.

This clonotype was detected ten times or more. This chain links TRBV20-1 with TRBJ2-2; D assignment may be TRBD1 or TRBD2 (6 bases each). CDR1 and CDR2 (germline): DFQATT, SNEGSKA (reference sequence). V lost 2 bases and J 0 bases, leaving 7 bases between the germline ends. CDR3 size: 14 residues. CDR3 sequence: CSARRGANTGELFF. CDR3 nucleotides: TGCAGTGCTAGAAGGGGGGCGAACACCGGGGAGCTGTTTTTT.

The V gene is TRBV30, the J gene TRBJ2-7, with 13 bases aligning to TRBD2. This CDR3 region has 15 residues. Trimming cost V 8 bases and J 4 bases; bases outside gene matches: 11. The V gene's germline CDR1 is GTSNPN and CDR2 SVGIG (reference sequence). The chain's CDR3 is CAGAPLAGGPYEQYF. The CDR3 DNA reads as TGTGCCGGCGCGCCACTAGCGGGAGGGCCATACGAGCAGTACTTC.

Points on this clonotype: Because the CDR3's place on the DNA is in doubt, the DNA is left out and the CDR3 is given as listed by TCRdb. V usage is TRBV7-2 and J usage is TRBJ1-5. The CDR3 is 23 amino acids long, termini counted. CDR1 is SGHTA, CDR2 FQGNSA, per germline. The CDR3 reads CASSSGPSGYEQYFGPGNQPQHF.

This clonotype was detected many times. The chain uses TRBV20-1 and TRBJ2-7; 11 bases fit TRBD2. The length of the CDR3 is 15 residues. J lost 0 bases, V lost 4 bases, and 5 bases had no gene match. Germline V CDR1 and CDR2: DFQATT, SNEGSKA (reference sequence). The CDR3 is CSAKGTSGPSYEQYF. CDR3 coding DNA: TGCAGTGCTAAGGGGACTAGCGGCCCCTCCTACGAGCAGTACTTC.

The count of this clonotype is one. Germline is not matched at one junction end, which may reflect a read error. This chain joins TRBV7-2 and TRBJ2-3; 8 positions agree with TRBD2. The CDR3 is 15 amino acids. CDR1 is SGHTA and CDR2 is FQGNSA in the germline V gene. CDR3 coding DNA: TGTGCCAACAGCTTAGCCCCGGGGGGGCTCTACGAGCAGTATTTT. Encoded protein: CANSLAPGGLYEQYF.

In its sample, this clonotype was seen many times. V and J are TRBV29-1 and TRBJ2-7; D perhaps matches TRBD2 (5 bases). The CDR3 loop spans 13 amino acids. Trimming took 4 bases from V and 3 from J, leaving 13 bases between them. The V gene's germline CDR1 is SQVTM and CDR2 ANQGSEA. CDR3 sequence reads: CSVGGRISYEQYF. The CDR3 DNA sequence: TGCAGCGTTGGAGGGCGAATTAGCTACGAGCAGTACTTC.

This clonotype was seen at least ten times. The chain uses TRBV6-2 or TRBV6-3 and TRBJ2-2, with D tentatively TRBD1 (5 bases). Germline CDR1 is MNHEY and CDR2 is SVGEGT. Trimming shortened V by 7 bases and J by 5 bases, and 11 bases separated the two germline ends. The CDR3 extends over 13 amino acids. This CDR3 reads CASTRVRTGELFF. DNA for the CDR3: TGTGCCAGCACCAGGGTCAGAACCGGGGAGCTGTTTTTT.

A remark on this clonotype: Germline is not matched at one junction end, which may reflect a read error. The chain employs TRBV2 and TRBJ2-7, with 7 positions matching TRBD1. In germline, CDR1 is SNHLY, CDR2 FYNNEI. CDR3 size: 15 residues. The CDR3 bases are TGTGCCATCAGTGACCCCGGGACAGTGAACTACGAGCAGTACTTC. Protein sequence: CAISDPGTVNYEQYF.

The gene calls are TRBV7-2 and TRBJ1-5; D ambiguous. The CDR3 runs to 15 residues. The V gene's germline CDR1 is SGHTA and CDR2 FQGNSA. V was clipped by 1 base and J by 4 bases, with 11 bases between them. The CDR3 coding sequence is TGTGCCAGCAGCTTAGTTGGCAAGGTAAATCAGCCCCAGCATTTT. Encoded protein: CASSLVGKVNQPQHF.

Notes on this clonotype: A much larger clone differs by one base, so this may be a read error. This sequence joins TRBV4-3 and TRBJ2-2, with D possibly TRBD2 on 5 matching bases. The CDR3 totals 17 residues. Germline values: CDR1 LGHNA, CDR2 YSLEER. This CDR3 reads CASSQDRTLLNTGEMFF. CDR3 DNA sequence: TGCGCCAGCAGCCAAGATAGAACCCTCTTGAACACCGGGGAGATGTTTTTT.

This clonotype was recorded many times. The rearrangement uses TRBV28 and TRBJ1-2; D not resolved. With 3 bases removed from V and 4 bases from J, the gap between germline ends came to 15 bases. The CDR3 has 15 amino acids. Germline values: CDR1 MDHEN, CDR2 SYDVKM. The DNA for the CDR3 is TGTGCCAGCAGTTTGTCCAGCTGGGGATCCTATGGCTACACCTTC. Encoded protein: CASSLSSWGSYGYTF.